The clone carrying this T cell receptor (beta chain) has more than one count but fewer than ten. No antigen is known for it. The entry originates in a study of T cell clonotyping in hematopoietic cell transplantation. Whole-study results and caveats: Recipient TCR diversity dropped after transplant; expanded clonotypes rose from day 30 to 180. At the given depth, recipient repertoires were over 95% de novo clonotypes.

The time point is: recipient sample about 28 days before transplant, after cytoreduction. Recipients were bled about 28 days pretransplant and at posttransplant days 30, 100, 180. Germline V gives CDR1 GTSNPN, CDR2 SVGIG (reference sequence). This CDR3 is 12 amino acids long. V was pared by 5 bases and J by 7 bases, with 12 bases between. Repertoires were generated with immunoSEQ multiplex PCR, while TCRdb's copy carries only in-frame clones and drops some. The sample carries around 5,000 clones, 25% to 40% recorded once. The origin of this receptor is a man aged 45-65 years with myelofibrosis. Some clones in this sample may be carry-over from other donors' samples. The specimen comprised peripheral blood mononuclear cells, sampled before stem cell transplant. The chain employs TRBV30 and TRBJ1-5; tentative D call: TRBD1 (5 bases). Here the CDR3 reads CAWGQLGQPQHF. The CDR3 region has the DNA TGTGCCTGGGGACAATTAGGCCAGCCCCAGCATTTT.